The sequence of this T cell receptor beta chain was determined in a study of T cell changes during pregnancy in multiple sclerosis. This clone turned up a few times. TCRdb's table, derived via immunoSEQ multiplex PCR, lists solely in-frame clones and lacks some. Among 60,000 to 90,000 clones listed, 92% were seen once. The ends were cut back, 7 bases at V and 2 bases at J, with 9 bases in the middle. CDR1 and CDR2 (germline): MNHEY, SVGAGI. The CDR3 is 12 residues long. The receptor was isolated from a female donor in good health, enrolled as a control in a pregnancy study. The rearrangement uses TRBV6-5 and TRBJ2-7; D might be TRBD1 (6 bases). This sample comprised peripheral blood, obtained in the first trimester of pregnancy. CDR3 bases: TGTGCCAGCACGGACAGCCCCTACGAGCAGTACTTC. The encoded protein is CASTDSPYEQYF.